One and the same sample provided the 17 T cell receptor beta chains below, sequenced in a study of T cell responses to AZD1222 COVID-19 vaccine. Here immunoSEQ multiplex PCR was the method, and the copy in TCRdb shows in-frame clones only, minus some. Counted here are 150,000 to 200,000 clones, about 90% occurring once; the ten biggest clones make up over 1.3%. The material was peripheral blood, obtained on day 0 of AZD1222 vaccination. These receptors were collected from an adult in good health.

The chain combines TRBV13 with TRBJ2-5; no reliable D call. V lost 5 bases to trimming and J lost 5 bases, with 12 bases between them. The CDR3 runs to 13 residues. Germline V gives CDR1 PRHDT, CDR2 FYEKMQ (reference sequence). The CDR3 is CASSRENLETQYF. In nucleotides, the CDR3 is TGTGCCAGCAGCAGAGAGAACCTGGAGACCCAGTACTTC.

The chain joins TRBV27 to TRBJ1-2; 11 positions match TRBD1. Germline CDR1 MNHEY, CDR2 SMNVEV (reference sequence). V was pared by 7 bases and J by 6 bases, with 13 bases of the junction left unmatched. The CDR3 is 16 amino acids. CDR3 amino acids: CASTPGTGGDSDGYTF. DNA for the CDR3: TGTGCCAGCACTCCCGGGACAGGGGGGGATAGCGATGGCTACACCTTC.

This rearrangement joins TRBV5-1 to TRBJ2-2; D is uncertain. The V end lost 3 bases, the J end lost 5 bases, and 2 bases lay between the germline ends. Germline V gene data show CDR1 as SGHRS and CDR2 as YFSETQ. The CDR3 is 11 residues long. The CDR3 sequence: CASSSTGELFF. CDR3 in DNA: TGCGCCAGCAGCTCAACCGGGGAGCTGTTTTTT.

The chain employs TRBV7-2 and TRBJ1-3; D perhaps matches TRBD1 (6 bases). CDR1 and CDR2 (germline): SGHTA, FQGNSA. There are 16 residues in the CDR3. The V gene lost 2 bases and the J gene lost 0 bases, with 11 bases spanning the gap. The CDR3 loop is CASSLRGALSGNTIYF. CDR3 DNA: TGTGCCAGCAGCTTACGGGGGGCCCTCTCTGGAAACACCATATATTTT.

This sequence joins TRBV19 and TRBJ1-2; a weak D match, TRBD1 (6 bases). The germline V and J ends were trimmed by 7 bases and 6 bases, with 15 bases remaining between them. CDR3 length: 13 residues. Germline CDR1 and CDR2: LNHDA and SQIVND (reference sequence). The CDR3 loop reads CASNLGAHDGYTF. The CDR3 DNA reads TGTGCCAGTAATCTGGGGGCGCACGATGGCTACACCTTC.

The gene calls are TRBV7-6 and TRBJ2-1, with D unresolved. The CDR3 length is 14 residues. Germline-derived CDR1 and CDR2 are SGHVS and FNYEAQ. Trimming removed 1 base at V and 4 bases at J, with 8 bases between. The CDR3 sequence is CASSLDGLYNEQFF. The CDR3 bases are TGTGCCAGCAGCTTAGACGGGTTATACAATGAGCAGTTCTTC.

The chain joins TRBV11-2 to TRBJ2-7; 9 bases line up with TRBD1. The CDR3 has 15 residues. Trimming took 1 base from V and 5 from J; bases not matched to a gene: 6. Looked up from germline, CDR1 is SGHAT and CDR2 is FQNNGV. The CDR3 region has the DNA TGTGCCAGCAGCTTAGCGGGGACAGGGTTTGACGAGCAGTACTTC. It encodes CASSLAGTGFDEQYF. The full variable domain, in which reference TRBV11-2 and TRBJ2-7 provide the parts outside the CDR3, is EAGVAQSPRYKIIEKRQSVAFWCNPISGHATLYWYQQILGQGPKLLIQFQNNGVVDDSQLPKDRFSAERLKGVDSTLKIQPAKLEDSAVYLCASSLAGTGFDEQYFGPGTRLTVT.

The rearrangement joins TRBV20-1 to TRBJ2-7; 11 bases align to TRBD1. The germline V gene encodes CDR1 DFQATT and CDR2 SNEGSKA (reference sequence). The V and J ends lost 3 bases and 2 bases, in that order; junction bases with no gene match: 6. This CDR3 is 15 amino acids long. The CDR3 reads CSASVTGQGAYEQYF. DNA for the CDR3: TGCAGTGCTAGTGTGACGGGACAGGGGGCCTACGAGCAGTACTTC.

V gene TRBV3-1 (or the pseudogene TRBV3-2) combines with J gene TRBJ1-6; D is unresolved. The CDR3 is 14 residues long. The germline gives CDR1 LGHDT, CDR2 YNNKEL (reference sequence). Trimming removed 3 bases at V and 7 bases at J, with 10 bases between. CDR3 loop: CASSQAGGNSPLHF. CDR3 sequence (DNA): TGTGCCAGCAGCCAGGCAGGCGGGAATTCACCCCTCCACTTT.

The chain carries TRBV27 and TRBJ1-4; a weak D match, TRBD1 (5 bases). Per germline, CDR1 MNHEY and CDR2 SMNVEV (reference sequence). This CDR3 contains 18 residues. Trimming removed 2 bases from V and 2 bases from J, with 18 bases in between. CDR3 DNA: TGTGCCAGCAGTTTACGCCGGGGAGGGGCAGGTACTAATGAAAAACTGTTTTTT. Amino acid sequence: CASSLRRGGAGTNEKLFF. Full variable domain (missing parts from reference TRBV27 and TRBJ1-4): EAQVTQNPRYLITVTGKKLTVTCSQNMNHEYMSWYRQDPGLGLRQIYYSMNVEVTDKGDVPEGYKVSRKEKRNFPLILESPSPNQTSLYFCASSLRRGGAGTNEKLFFGSGTQLSVL.

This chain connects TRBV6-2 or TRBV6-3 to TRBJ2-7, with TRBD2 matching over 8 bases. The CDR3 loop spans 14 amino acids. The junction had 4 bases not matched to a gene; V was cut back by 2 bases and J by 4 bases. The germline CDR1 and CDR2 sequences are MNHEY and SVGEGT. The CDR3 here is CASSYASGRYEQYF. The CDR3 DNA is TGTGCCAGCAGTTACGCCAGCGGGAGATACGAGCAGTACTTC.

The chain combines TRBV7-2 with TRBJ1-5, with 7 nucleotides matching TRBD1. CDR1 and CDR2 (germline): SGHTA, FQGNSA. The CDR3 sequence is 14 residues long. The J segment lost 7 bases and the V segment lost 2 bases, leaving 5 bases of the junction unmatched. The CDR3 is CASSLRQGGQPQHF. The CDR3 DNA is TGTGCCAGCAGCTTAAGACAGGGAGGACAGCCCCAGCATTTT.

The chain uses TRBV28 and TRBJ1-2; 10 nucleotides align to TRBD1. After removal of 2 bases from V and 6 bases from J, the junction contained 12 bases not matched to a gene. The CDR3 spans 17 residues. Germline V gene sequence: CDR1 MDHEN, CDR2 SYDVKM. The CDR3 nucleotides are TGTGCCAGCAGTTTACTCCCCCCCACCGGGACAGGGGATGGCTACACCTTC. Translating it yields CASSLLPPTGTGDGYTF.

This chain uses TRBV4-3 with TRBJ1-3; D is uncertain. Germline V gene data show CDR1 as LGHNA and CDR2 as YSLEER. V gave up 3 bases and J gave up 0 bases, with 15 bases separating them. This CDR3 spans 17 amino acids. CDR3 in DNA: TGCGCCAGCAGCCATATTAGGACGGGCGGCTCTGGAAACACCATATATTTT. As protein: CASSHIRTGGSGNTIYF.

DNA for the CDR3: TGTGCCAGCAGTTTAGGGTTCGGCTCTGGAAACACCATATATTTT. Residues: CASSLGFGSGNTIYF. V gene TRBV27 combines with J gene TRBJ1-3, with no clear D. The CDR3 consists of 15 residues. V lost 2 bases to trimming and J lost 0 bases, with 8 bases between them. The germline V gene has CDR1 MNHEY and CDR2 SMNVEV (reference sequence).

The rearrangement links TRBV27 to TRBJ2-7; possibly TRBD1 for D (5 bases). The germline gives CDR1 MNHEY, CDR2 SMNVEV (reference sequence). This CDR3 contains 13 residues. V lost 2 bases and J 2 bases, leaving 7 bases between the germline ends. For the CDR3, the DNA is TGTGCCAGCAGTTTAGGGGCCACCTACGAGCAGTACTTC. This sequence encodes CASSLGATYEQYF.

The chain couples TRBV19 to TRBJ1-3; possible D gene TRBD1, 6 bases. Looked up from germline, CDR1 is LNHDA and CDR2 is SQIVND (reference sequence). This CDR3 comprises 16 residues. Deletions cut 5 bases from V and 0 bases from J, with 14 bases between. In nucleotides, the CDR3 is TGTGCCAGTAGTCCCGGGACAACAAGCTCTGGAAACACCATATATTTT. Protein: CASSPGTTSSGNTIYF.